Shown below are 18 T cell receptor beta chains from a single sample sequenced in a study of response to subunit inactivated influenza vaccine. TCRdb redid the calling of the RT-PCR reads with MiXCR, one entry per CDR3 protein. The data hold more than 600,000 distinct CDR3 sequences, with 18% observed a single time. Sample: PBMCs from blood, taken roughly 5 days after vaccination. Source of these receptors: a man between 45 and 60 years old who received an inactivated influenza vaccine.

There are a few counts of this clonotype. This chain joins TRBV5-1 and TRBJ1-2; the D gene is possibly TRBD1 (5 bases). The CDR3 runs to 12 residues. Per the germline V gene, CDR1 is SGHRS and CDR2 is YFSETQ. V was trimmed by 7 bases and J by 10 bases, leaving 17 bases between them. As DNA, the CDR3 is TGCGCCAGCGCTCTTTCGGGGCAGGTCTACACCTTC. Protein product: CASALSGQVYTF.

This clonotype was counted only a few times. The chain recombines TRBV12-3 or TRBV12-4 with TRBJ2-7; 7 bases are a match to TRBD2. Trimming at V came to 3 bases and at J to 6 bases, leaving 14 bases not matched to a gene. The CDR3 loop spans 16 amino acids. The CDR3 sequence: CASSLASGPSASEQYF. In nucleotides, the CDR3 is TGTGCCAGCAGTTTGGCTAGCGGCCCCTCGGCGTCCGAGCAGTACTTC.

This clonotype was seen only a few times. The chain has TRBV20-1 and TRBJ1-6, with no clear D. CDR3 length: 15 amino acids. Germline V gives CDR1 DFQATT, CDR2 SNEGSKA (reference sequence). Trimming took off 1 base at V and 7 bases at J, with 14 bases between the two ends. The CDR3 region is CSARAPAGRNSPLHF. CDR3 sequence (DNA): TGCAGTGCTAGAGCGCCGGCAGGCCGGAATTCACCCCTCCACTTT.

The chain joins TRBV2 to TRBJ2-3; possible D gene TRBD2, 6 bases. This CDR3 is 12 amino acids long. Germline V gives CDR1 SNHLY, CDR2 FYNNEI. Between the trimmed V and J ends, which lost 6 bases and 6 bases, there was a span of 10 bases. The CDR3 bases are TGTGCCAGCAGAGGGGACTTGGATACGCAGTATTTT. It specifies CASRGDLDTQYF.

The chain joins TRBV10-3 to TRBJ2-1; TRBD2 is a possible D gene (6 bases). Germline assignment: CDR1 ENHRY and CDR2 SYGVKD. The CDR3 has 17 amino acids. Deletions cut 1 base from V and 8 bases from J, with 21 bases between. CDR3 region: CAISEFSTSSPAYEQFF. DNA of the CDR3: TGTGCCATCAGTGAGTTCAGTACTAGCAGCCCGGCGTATGAGCAGTTCTTC.

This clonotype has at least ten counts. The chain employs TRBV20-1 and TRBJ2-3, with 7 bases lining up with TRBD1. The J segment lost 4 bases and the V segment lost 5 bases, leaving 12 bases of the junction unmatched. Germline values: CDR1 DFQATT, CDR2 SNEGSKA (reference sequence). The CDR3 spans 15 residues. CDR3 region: CSARGQGVWADTQYF. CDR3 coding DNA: TGCAGTGCTCGGGGTCAGGGGGTATGGGCAGATACGCAGTATTTT.

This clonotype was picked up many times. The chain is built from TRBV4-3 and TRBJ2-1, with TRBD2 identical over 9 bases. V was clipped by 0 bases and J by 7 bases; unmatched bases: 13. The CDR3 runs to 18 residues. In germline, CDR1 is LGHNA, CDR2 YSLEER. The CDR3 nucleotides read TGCGCCAGCAGCCAAGATGACTGGCGGGAGGGGAGTCGTAATGAGCAGTTCTTC. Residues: CASSQDDWREGSRNEQFF.

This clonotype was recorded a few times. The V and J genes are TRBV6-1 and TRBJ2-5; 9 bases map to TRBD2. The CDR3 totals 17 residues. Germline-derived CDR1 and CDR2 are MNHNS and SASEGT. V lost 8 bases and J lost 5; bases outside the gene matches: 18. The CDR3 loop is CASVQGRETSGWETQYF. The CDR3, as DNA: TGTGCCAGCGTCCAGGGCCGGGAGACTAGCGGTTGGGAGACCCAGTACTTC.

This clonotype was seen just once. The DNA of the CDR3 is TGTGCCAGCAGCTTAGGCTCTCTCGTCAGACAACAAGAGACCCAGTACTTC. Its translation: CASSLGSLVRQQETQYF. This sequence joins TRBV13 and TRBJ2-5; no definite D call. From germline, CDR1 is PRHDT and CDR2 FYEKMQ (reference sequence). Trimming removed 0 bases at V and 2 bases at J, with 16 bases between. This CDR3 is 17 amino acids long.

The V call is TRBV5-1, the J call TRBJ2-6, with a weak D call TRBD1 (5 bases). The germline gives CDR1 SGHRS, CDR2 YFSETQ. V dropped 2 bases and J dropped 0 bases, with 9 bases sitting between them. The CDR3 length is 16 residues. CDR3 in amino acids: CASSFLQDSGANVLTF. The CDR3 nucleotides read TGCGCCAGCAGCTTTTTACAGGACTCTGGGGCCAACGTCCTGACTTTC. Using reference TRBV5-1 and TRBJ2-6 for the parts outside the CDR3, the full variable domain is KAGVTQTPRYLIKTRGQQVTLSCSPISGHRSVSWYQQTPGQGLQFLFEYFSETQRNKGNFPGRFSGRQFSNSRSEMNVSTLELGDSALYLCASSFLQDSGANVLTFGAGSRLTVL.

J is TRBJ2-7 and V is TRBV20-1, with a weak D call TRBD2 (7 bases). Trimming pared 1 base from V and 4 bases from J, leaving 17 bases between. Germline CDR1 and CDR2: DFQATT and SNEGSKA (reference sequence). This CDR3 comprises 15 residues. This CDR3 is CSARGLGGQVYEQYF. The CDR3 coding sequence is TGCAGTGCTAGAGGTCTCGGGGGGCAGGTGTACGAGCAGTACTTC.

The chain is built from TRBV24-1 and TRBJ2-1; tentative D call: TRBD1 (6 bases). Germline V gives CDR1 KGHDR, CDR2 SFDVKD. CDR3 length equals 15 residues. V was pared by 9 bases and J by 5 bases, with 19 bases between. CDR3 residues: CATSRVYRVHNEQFF. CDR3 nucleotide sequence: TGTGCCACCTCCCGGGTCTACAGGGTCCACAATGAGCAGTTCTTC.

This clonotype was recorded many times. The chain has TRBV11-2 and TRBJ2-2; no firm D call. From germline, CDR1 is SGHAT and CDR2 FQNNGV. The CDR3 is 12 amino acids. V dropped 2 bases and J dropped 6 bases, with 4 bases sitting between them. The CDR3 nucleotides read TGTGCCAGCAGCTTACTCTCCGGGGAGCTGTTTTTT. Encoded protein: CASSLLSGELFF.

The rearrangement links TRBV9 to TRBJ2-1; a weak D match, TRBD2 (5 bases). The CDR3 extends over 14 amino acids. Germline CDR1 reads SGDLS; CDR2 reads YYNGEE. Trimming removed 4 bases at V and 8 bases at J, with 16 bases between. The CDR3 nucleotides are TGTGCCAGCAGCAGATCCGGGAACAACCATGAGCAGTTCTTC. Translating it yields CASSRSGNNHEQFF.

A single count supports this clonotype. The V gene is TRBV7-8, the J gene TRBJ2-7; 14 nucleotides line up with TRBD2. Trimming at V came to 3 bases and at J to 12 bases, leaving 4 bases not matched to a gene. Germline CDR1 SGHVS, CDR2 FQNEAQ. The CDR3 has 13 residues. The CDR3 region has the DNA TGTGCCAGCAGCTTGGGACTAGCGGGAGTACCGTACTTC. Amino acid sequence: CASSLGLAGVPYF.

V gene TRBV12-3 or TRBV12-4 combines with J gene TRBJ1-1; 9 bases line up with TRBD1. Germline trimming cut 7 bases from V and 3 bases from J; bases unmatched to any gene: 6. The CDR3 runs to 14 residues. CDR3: CASKRDRGDTEAFF. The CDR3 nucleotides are TGTGCCAGCAAGAGAGACAGGGGGGACACTGAAGCTTTCTTT.

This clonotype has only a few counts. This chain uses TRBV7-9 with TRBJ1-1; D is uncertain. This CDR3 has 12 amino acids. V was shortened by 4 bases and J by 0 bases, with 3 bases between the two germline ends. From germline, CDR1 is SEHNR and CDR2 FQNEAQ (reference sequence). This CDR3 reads CASSYMNTEAFF. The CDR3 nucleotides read TGTGCCAGCAGCTACATGAACACTGAAGCTTTCTTT.

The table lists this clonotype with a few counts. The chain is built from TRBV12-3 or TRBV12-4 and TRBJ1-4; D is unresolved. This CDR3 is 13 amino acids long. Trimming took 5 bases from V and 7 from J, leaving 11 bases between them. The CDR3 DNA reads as TGTGCCAGCAGTCTTTCGGCTGGTGAAAAACTGTTTTTT. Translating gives CASSLSAGEKLFF.